Shown below are 28 T cell receptor beta chains from a single sample sequenced in a study of cytomegalovirus exposure and HLA in healthy donors (dated by TCRdb to 2015 to 2018). To prepare the library, the immunoSEQ multiplex PCR assay was applied. TCRdb holds this immuneACCESS table with in-frame rearrangements only. Some clones are missing; in checked studies, unresolved V genes explain under half, and the rest has no known cause. For this sample the table gives 100,000 to 150,000 clones, of which about 88% were detected only once. Around 1.1% of the sample is taken by the ten largest. Sequenced: PBMCs. The receptors come from a woman younger than 30 in good health and CMV-seronegative.

The V call is TRBV21-1, the J call TRBJ1-1; the table assigns TRBD1, which was not confirmed against the DNA. TRBV21-1 has pseudogene status. The CDR3 extends over 11 amino acids. The CDR3 DNA reads as TGTGCCAGCAGCCAGAACACTGAAGCTTTCTTT. Translating gives CASSQNTEAFF.

The genes are TRBV9 and TRBJ2-3; 9 nucleotides match TRBD2. CDR1 is SGDLS and CDR2 is YYNGEE in the germline V gene. Trimming cost V 0 bases and J 2 bases; bases outside gene matches: 7. This CDR3 comprises 17 residues. DNA for the CDR3: TGTGCCAGCAGCGTAGCTACGGCGGGGGGGAACACAGATACGCAGTATTTT. Encoded protein: CASSVATAGGNTDTQYF. The complete variable domain, with remaining parts taken from reference TRBV9 and TRBJ2-3, reads DSGVTQTPKHLITATGQRVTLRCSPRSGDLSVYWYQQSLDQGLQFLIQYYNGEERAKGNILERFSAQQFPDLHSELNLSSLELGDSALYFCASSVATAGGNTDTQYFGPGTRLTVL.

The rearrangement links TRBV27 to TRBJ1-1; 8 nucleotides align to TRBD1. The CDR3 is 14 amino acids. Germline trimming cut 6 bases from V and 1 base from J; bases unmatched to any gene: 4. Germline CDR1 and CDR2: MNHEY and SMNVEV (reference sequence). In DNA, the CDR3 is TGTGCCAGCAGCCGGACAGGGCAGAACACTGAAGCTTTCTTT. Its translation: CASSRTGQNTEAFF.

The chain employs TRBV4-2 and TRBJ1-5; unclear D gene. Trimming shortened V by 4 bases and J by 5 bases, and 9 bases separated the two germline ends. Germline V gene data show CDR1 as LGHNA and CDR2 as YNFKEQ. The CDR3 has 13 amino acids. Here the CDR3 DNA reads TGTGCCAGCAGCCTAGAAACGGATCAGCCCCAGCATTTT. This sequence encodes CASSLETDQPQHF.

About this clone itself: The junction and the germline gene differ at one end; a read error may be behind it. This chain links TRBV7-2 with TRBJ2-7, with D uncertain. Germline lookup yields CDR1 SGHTA and CDR2 FQGNSA. This CDR3 spans 12 amino acids. The CDR3 loop is CASSPLSDEQYF. DNA of the CDR3: TGTGCCAGCAGCCCCCTCTCCGACGAGCAGTACTTC.

The chain joins TRBV6-4 to TRBJ2-7, with 10 nucleotides matching TRBD2. J lost 1 base, V lost 8 bases, and 5 bases had no gene match. The CDR3 is 14 residues long. Germline assignment: CDR1 MRHNA and CDR2 SNTAGT. CDR3 coding DNA: TGTGCCAGCTCCCATAGCGGGAGGTCCTACGAGCAGTACTTC. Protein sequence: CASSHSGRSYEQYF.

The CDR3 DNA is TGTGCCAGTAGTAAAACGGGGGACTCCTACGAGCAGTACTTC. Its protein is CASSKTGDSYEQYF. The chain carries TRBV19 and TRBJ2-7; D might be TRBD2 (6 bases). V was pared by 4 bases and J by 0 bases, with 10 bases between. Germline assignment: CDR1 LNHDA and CDR2 SQIVND (reference sequence). This CDR3 is 14 amino acids long. Full variable domain (outside the CDR3, taken from reference TRBV19 and TRBJ2-7): DGGITQSPKYLFRKEGQNVTLSCEQNLNHDAMYWYRQDPGQGLRLIYYSQIVNDFQKGDIAEGYSVSREKKESFPLTVTSAQKNPTAFYLCASSKTGDSYEQYFGPGTRLTVT.

This clone has just a few counts. V usage is TRBV2 and J usage is TRBJ1-2; a possible D gene is TRBD1 (6 bases). CDR3 size: 12 residues. Between the trimmed V and J ends, which lost 9 bases and 8 bases, there was a span of 16 bases. Germline loops: CDR1 SNHLY, CDR2 FYNNEI. The CDR3 is CARQGSVEGYTF. The CDR3 region has the DNA TGTGCCAGACAGGGTTCAGTTGAGGGCTACACCTTC.

This clone was counted once. J is TRBJ2-1 and V is TRBV7-8; 10 bases fit TRBD2. After removal of 3 bases from V and 4 bases from J, the junction contained 9 bases not matched to a gene. Germline-derived CDR1 and CDR2 are SGHVS and FQNEAQ. The CDR3 spans 17 residues. CDR3 DNA sequence: TGTGCCAGCAGCTTGTCCCTTAGCGGGGGGACATACAATGAGCAGTTCTTC. It translates to CASSLSLSGGTYNEQFF.

The V gene is TRBV10-3, the J gene TRBJ2-5, with TRBD2 matching 11 bases. The germline gives CDR1 ENHRY, CDR2 SYGVKD. The CDR3 sequence is 15 residues long. V shed 3 bases and J 5 bases; nucleotides not matched to a gene: 5. In DNA, the CDR3 is TGTGCCATCAGTGAACTAGCGGGAGAAGTCGAGACCCAGTACTTC. Translated: CAISELAGEVETQYF.

This chain links TRBV18 with TRBJ2-2; TRBD2 aligns across 7 bases. The trim removed 9 bases at V and 1 base at J, leaving 5 bases unmatched. The length of the CDR3 is 14 residues. Germline V gene data show CDR1 as KGHSH and CDR2 as LQKENI. The DNA for the CDR3 is TGTGCCAGTTCGGGGGGATTGAACACCGGGGAGCTGTTTTTT. Its protein is CASSGGLNTGELFF.

The sample holds one count of this clone. The rearrangement joins TRBV9 to TRBJ2-5; TRBD2 matches at 9 bases. This CDR3 contains 14 residues. V gave up 4 bases and J gave up 3 bases; unmatched junction bases: 4. Germline V gene lookup returns CDR1 SGDLS and CDR2 YYNGEE. The DNA of the CDR3 is TGTGCCAGCAGCCCACTAGCGGGTAAAGAGACCCAGTACTTC. Its protein is CASSPLAGKETQYF.

The chain joins TRBV28 to TRBJ1-4, with 11 bases fitting TRBD1. J was trimmed by 11 bases and V by 6 bases; bases with no gene match: 26. Germline loops: CDR1 MDHEN, CDR2 SYDVKM. The CDR3 extends over 20 amino acids. The DNA for the CDR3 is TGTGCCAGCAGCTATATCGAATCCGGGACAGGGGGGCCTAGGGTTGGGAAACTGTTTTTT. It specifies CASSYIESGTGGPRVGKLFF.

The V call is TRBV10-1, the J call TRBJ1-1; 7 nucleotides line up with TRBD1. With V trimmed by 5 bases and J by 4 bases, 7 bases remained unmatched. The CDR3 length is 14 residues. Germline V gene data show CDR1 as WNHNN and CDR2 as SYGVQD (reference sequence). CDR3 coding DNA: TGCGCCAGCAGTTCCCAGGGGGTTGCCACTGAAGCTTTCTTT. Protein sequence: CASSSQGVATEAFF.

The V and J genes are TRBV28 and TRBJ1-2, with 7 bases fitting TRBD1. The V segment lost 5 bases and the J segment 4 bases; nucleotides outside the gene matches: 10. CDR3 length: 15 amino acids. CDR1 and CDR2 from the germline V gene are MDHEN and SYDVKM. CDR3 sequence: CASSLTKRTGYGYTF. As DNA, the CDR3 is TGTGCCAGCAGTCTTACCAAAAGGACAGGCTATGGCTACACCTTC.

The J gene is TRBJ1-3, the V gene TRBV28; 7 bases match TRBD1. CDR3 length: 13 amino acids. The junction had 2 bases not matched to a gene; V was cut back by 2 bases and J by 7 bases. Germline CDR1 reads MDHEN; CDR2 reads SYDVKM. CDR3 DNA sequence: TGTGCCAGCAGTTTAACAGGGGCCAACACCATATATTTT. It translates to CASSLTGANTIYF.

This sequence joins TRBV28 and TRBJ2-1; 9 nucleotides align to TRBD2. Looked up from germline, CDR1 is MDHEN and CDR2 is SYDVKM. The CDR3 is made up of 14 amino acids. The V gene end was trimmed by 8 bases and the J gene end by 6 bases; junction bases not matched to a gene: 8. This CDR3 is CASAPPGLANEQFF. For the CDR3, the DNA is TGTGCCAGCGCGCCTCCGGGACTAGCCAATGAGCAGTTCTTC. The full variable domain, with the rest looked up from reference TRBV28 and TRBJ2-1, is DVKVTQSSRYLVKRTGEKVFLECVQDMDHENMFWYRQDPGLGLRLIYFSYDVKMKEKGDIPEGYSVSREKKERFSLILESASTNQTSMYLCASAPPGLANEQFFGPGTRLTVL.

This sequence joins TRBV4-2 and TRBJ1-2, with 9 bases that match TRBD1. Germline CDR1 is LGHNA and CDR2 is YNFKEQ. J gave up 8 bases and V 0 bases, and 7 bases lay outside the gene matches. This CDR3 region has 15 residues. The CDR3 bases are TGTGCCAGCAGCCAAGATCCGGGACAGGGACGGGGCTACACCTTC. As protein: CASSQDPGQGRGYTF.

V and J are TRBV7-9 and TRBJ2-2; D not resolved. The ends were cut back, 5 bases at V and 5 bases at J, with 12 bases in the middle. This CDR3 spans 14 amino acids. Germline V gives CDR1 SEHNR, CDR2 FQNEAQ (reference sequence). The CDR3 loop reads CASSVARPTGELFF. The CDR3 coding sequence is TGTGCCAGCAGCGTGGCGAGGCCGACCGGGGAGCTGTTTTTT.

The chain links TRBV5-4 to TRBJ1-1, with D perhaps TRBD1 (6 bases). The CDR3 sequence is 14 residues long. Per germline, CDR1 SGHNT and CDR2 YYREEE (reference sequence). Trimming cost V 3 bases and J 7 bases, with 16 bases left between them. The CDR3 DNA is TGTGCCAGCAGCTCCTGGACAGTTCGGGATGAAGCTTTCTTT. Translating gives CASSSWTVRDEAFF.

The CDR3 loop reads CAGTGRDGYNEQFF. The CDR3 DNA follows: TGTGCCGGTACAGGGAGGGATGGCTACAATGAGCAGTTCTTC. The gene calls are TRBV9 and TRBJ2-1; D perhaps matches TRBD2 (7 bases). The CDR3 extends over 14 amino acids. V was pared by 10 bases and J by 3 bases, with 17 bases between. Per germline, CDR1 SGDLS and CDR2 YYNGEE.

This clone was recorded a few times. This chain links TRBV28 with TRBJ1-1; the D gene is possibly TRBD1 (6 bases). This CDR3 is 13 amino acids long. V was shortened by 7 bases and J by 1 base, with 10 bases between the two germline ends. Germline V gene lookup returns CDR1 MDHEN and CDR2 SYDVKM. The CDR3 region has the DNA TGTGCCAGCACGGACAGCACGAACACTGAAGCTTTCTTT. This encodes CASTDSTNTEAFF.

The CDR3 here is CASSLLSGNGYTF. CDR3 DNA: TGTGCCAGCAGTTTATTATCGGGGAATGGCTACACCTTC. V and J are TRBV28 and TRBJ1-2; no clear D gene. Per the germline V gene, CDR1 is MDHEN and CDR2 is SYDVKM. V shed 1 base and J shed 6 bases, with 9 bases lying between them. The CDR3 extends over 13 amino acids.

The chain is built from TRBV6-5 and TRBJ2-1; 16 bases are shared with TRBD2. CDR1 and CDR2 (germline): MNHEY, SVGAGI. There are 14 residues in the CDR3. V shed 4 bases and J 14 bases; nucleotides not matched to a gene: 5. CDR3 sequence (DNA): TGTGCCAGCAGTTCGGGACTAGCGGGAGGGCAGGAGTTCTTC. It encodes CASSSGLAGGQEFF.

CDR3 sequence: CASSQGEGHGYTF. The DNA of the CDR3 is TGTGCCAGTAGCCAGGGTGAAGGGCATGGCTACACCTTC. The rearrangement links TRBV19 to TRBJ1-2; possible D gene TRBD1, 5 bases. The CDR3 consists of 13 residues. Trimming took 6 bases from V and 6 from J, leaving 14 bases between them. The germline V gene has CDR1 LNHDA and CDR2 SQIVND (reference sequence).

The V call is TRBV27, the J call TRBJ1-6; 9 nucleotides line up with TRBD1. CDR3 length: 15 residues. V gave up 0 bases and J gave up 9 bases; unmatched junction bases: 3. Per germline, CDR1 MNHEY and CDR2 SMNVEV (reference sequence). CDR3 in amino acids: CASSLSGTGISPLHF. The CDR3 region has the DNA TGTGCCAGCAGTTTATCTGGGACAGGGATTTCACCCCTCCACTTT.

The chain joins TRBV6-1 to TRBJ1-2, with 7 bases that match TRBD1. In germline, CDR1 is MNHNS, CDR2 SASEGT. V shed 11 bases, J shed 4 bases, and the junction held 7 bases outside the gene matches. The CDR3 spans 12 residues. This chain's CDR3 is CAVQGKGYGYTF. The CDR3 nucleotides read TGTGCCGTACAGGGGAAAGGCTATGGCTACACCTTC.

V usage is TRBV28 and J usage is TRBJ2-7; 9 bases are shared with TRBD1. The length of the CDR3 is 14 residues. In germline, CDR1 is MDHEN, CDR2 SYDVKM. Trimming cost V 6 bases and J 3 bases; bases outside gene matches: 6. CDR3 residues: CASSITGGGYEQYF. Written as DNA, the CDR3 is TGTGCCAGCAGCATAACAGGGGGCGGCTACGAGCAGTACTTC.